The rows below give T cell receptor beta chains drawn from one sample of a study of OX40 agonist ivuxolimab in advanced cancers. TCRdb keeps only in-frame clones here, not all; method: immunoSEQ multiplex PCR. This repertoire shows 100,000 to 110,000 clones, around 93% found once; its top ten account for about 0.51%. The sequencing here drew on CD4+ or CD8+ T cells sorted from blood, taken in a trial of the OX40 agonist ivuxolimab. The origin of the receptors is an adult with an advanced solid tumor such as melanoma, head and neck, liver or kidney cancer. The CDR3 runs from the conserved cysteine through the conserved F or W. D genes are given only for firm matches. Size is omitted from some rows. Given values are once, few, many or a class for expanded clones.

D gene	V gene	J gene	clone size	CDR3 protein	CDR3 DNA
.	TRBV7-3	TRBJ2-3	.	CASSSGTDTQYF	TGTGCCAGCAGCTCCGGGACAGATACGCAGTATTTT
.	TRBV16	TRBJ2-7	.	CASIPEPSSYEQYF	TGTGCCAGCATCCCCGAACCGTCATCCTACGAGCAGTACTTC
.	TRBV28	TRBJ2-7	once	CASSLTLYEQYF	TGTGCCAGCAGTTTAACACTCTACGAGCAGTACTTC
.	TRBV5-1	TRBJ2-3	.	CASSLDPGSEDTQYF	TGCGCCAGCAGCTTGGATCCCGGGAGTGAAGATACGCAGTATTTT
.	TRBV7-2	TRBJ1-1	once	CASSPPGRLNTEAFF	TGTGCCAGCAGCCCCCCGGGACGGTTGAACACTGAAGCTTTCTTT
.	TRBV6-1	TRBJ2-5	.	CASSEVPRSQETQYF	TGTGCCAGCAGTGAAGTTCCCCGGTCCCAAGAGACCCAGTACTTC
.	TRBV4-1	TRBJ1-2	.	CASSQTSTVFNYGYTF	TGCGCCAGCAGCCAGACCTCGACAGTTTTCAACTATGGCTACACCTTC
.	TRBV6-4	TRBJ2-2	.	CASSDSFAGELFF	TGTGCCAGCAGTGACTCCTTTGCCGGGGAGCTGTTTTTT
.	TRBV28	TRBJ2-7	.	CASSHQGTGTHEQYF	TGTGCCAGCAGTCACCAAGGGACCGGAACTCACGAGCAGTACTTC
.	TRBV4-2	TRBJ2-7	.	CASSQVGTVSEQYF	TGTGCCAGCAGCCAAGTCGGGACTGTAAGCGAGCAGTACTTC
.	TRBV1	TRBJ2-3	.	CTSSQDGLAGRTDTQYF	TGCACCAGCAGCCAAGACGGACTAGCGGGGCGCACAGATACGCAGTATTTT
TRBD1	TRBV7-2	TRBJ2-5	few	CASTLRAGGRETQYF	TGTGCCAGCACCCTTAGGGCAGGGGGTAGAGAGACCCAGTACTTC
.	TRBV7-2	TRBJ2-3	.	CASTSEPIAVDTQYF	TGTGCCAGCACCTCCGAACCCATAGCAGTCGATACGCAGTATTTT
.	TRBV9	TRBJ1-3	.	CASSVSTGNSGNTIYF	TGTGCCAGCAGCGTATCGACTGGAAACTCTGGAAACACCATATATTTT
.	TRBV19	TRBJ2-2	.	CASSIKGGELFF	TGTGCCAGTAGTATTAAGGGCGGGGAGCTGTTTTTT
.	TRBV6-5	TRBJ2-5	.	CASSVGGGETQYF	TGTGCCAGCAGTGTCGGGGGAGGAGAGACCCAGTACTTC
.	TRBV6-1	TRBJ1-3	.	CASSEVRVGNTIYF	TGTGCCAGCAGTGAGGTCAGGGTGGGAAACACCATATATTTT
.	TRBV19	TRBJ1-3	.	CASSIGGAEVGNTIYF	TGTGCCAGTAGTATAGGCGGCGCTGAAGTCGGAAACACCATATATTTT
TRBD2	TRBV5-1	TRBJ2-1	.	CASSFEALAGASRQFF	TGCGCCAGCAGCTTTGAGGCCCTTGCGGGAGCTTCGCGGCAGTTCTTC
.	TRBV7-2	TRBJ2-3	.	CASSSLGAGADTQYF	TGTGCCAGCAGCTCTCTGGGGGCGGGAGCGGATACGCAGTATTTT
.	TRBV2	TRBJ2-7	.	CASTGLGISYEQYF	TGTGCCAGCACCGGCCTTGGGATTTCCTACGAGCAGTACTTC
TRBD2	TRBV28	TRBJ2-1	.	CASSPGGTSVHEQFF	TGTGCCAGCAGTCCTGGGGGGACTAGCGTCCATGAGCAGTTCTTC
TRBD1	TRBV4-2	TRBJ2-5	.	CASSQGYRGIQETQYF	TGTGCCAGCAGCCAAGGGTACAGGGGAATCCAAGAGACCCAGTACTTC
.	TRBV4-1	TRBJ2-3	.	CASSQEYSTDTQYF	TGCGCCAGCAGCCAAGAGTACAGCACAGATACGCAGTATTTT
TRBD2	TRBV11-3	TRBJ2-2	.	CASSPPTSGIYTGELFF	TGTGCCAGCAGCCCTCCTACTAGCGGGATTTACACCGGGGAGCTGTTTTTT
.	TRBV7-2	TRBJ2-7	.	CASSLVGKSYEQYF	TGTGCCAGCAGCTTAGTCGGCAAGTCCTACGAGCAGTACTTC
.	TRBV5-4	TRBJ2-2	once	CASSQRNLTGELFF	TGTGCCAGCAGCCAACGGAATCTCACCGGGGAGCTGTTTTTT
.	TRBV4-3	TRBJ2-7	once	CASSQVHGYEQYF	TGCGCCAGCAGCCAGGTACACGGCTACGAGCAGTACTTC
.	TRBV7-2	TRBJ1-5	.	CASSFEWAEMVSNQPQHF	TGTGCCAGCAGCTTTGAGTGGGCCGAGATGGTTAGCAATCAGCCCCAGCATTTT
TRBD1	TRBV5-1	TRBJ2-7	.	CASSQQGQNYEQYF	TGCGCCAGCAGCCAACAGGGACAGAACTACGAGCAGTACTTC
.	TRBV5-1	TRBJ2-1	.	CASRPGRIAEGGNEQFF	TGCGCCAGCAGGCCTGGTCGAATAGCCGAGGGGGGTAATGAGCAGTTCTTC
.	TRBV27	TRBJ2-5	few	CASSFLDGRQETQYF	TGTGCCAGCAGTTTCCTGGACGGTCGTCAAGAGACCCAGTACTTC
.	TRBV20-1	TRBJ1-5	.	CSAGVGGPQHF	TGCAGTGCGGGGGTAGGCGGGCCCCAGCATTTT
.	TRBV30	TRBJ1-5	.	CAWSVGPSQHF	TGTGCCTGGAGCGTTGGCCCGTCCCAGCATTTT
TRBD1	TRBV5-6	TRBJ1-5	.	CASSLAGGSNQPQHF	TGTGCCAGCAGCTTGGCAGGGGGAAGCAATCAGCCCCAGCATTTT
.	TRBV19	TRBJ2-7	.	CASRGTTYEQYF	TGTGCCAGTAGAGGGACCACCTACGAGCAGTACTTC
.	TRBV6-6	TRBJ1-3	.	CASSPGPNSGNTIYF	TGTGCCAGCAGCCCGGGACCGAACTCTGGAAACACCATATATTTT
.	TRBV7-3	TRBJ1-1	.	CASSLTPTDTEAFF	TGTGCCAGCAGCTTAACTCCCACAGACACTGAAGCTTTCTTT
.	TRBV5-1	TRBJ1-1	.	CASSVRINTEAFF	TGCGCCAGCAGCGTGAGGATTAACACTGAAGCTTTCTTT
.	TRBV28	TRBJ1-2	.	CASSSPFWGQVGYTF	TGTGCCAGCAGTTCCCCCTTTTGGGGGCAGGTTGGCTACACCTTC
.	TRBV28	TRBJ1-1	.	CASSLPGLVSEAFF	TGTGCCAGCAGTTTACCAGGGTTGGTTTCTGAAGCTTTCTTT
TRBD2	TRBV5-1	TRBJ2-3	.	CASSLDSGLAGRTQYF	TGCGCCAGCAGCTTGGACTCGGGACTAGCGGGTCGTACGCAGTATTTT
TRBD1	TRBV7-8	TRBJ2-2	.	CASSRDRSNTGELFF	TGTGCCAGCAGCCGGGACAGGTCGAACACCGGGGAGCTGTTTTTT
.	TRBV28	TRBJ1-4	.	CASNTPRPVNFATNEKLFF	TGTGCCAGCAACACACCTCGTCCAGTCAATTTTGCAACTAATGAAAAACTGTTTTTT
TRBD1	TRBV4-3	TRBJ2-2	.	CASSQDLFRSGQGTGELFF	TGCGCCAGCAGCCAAGATCTTTTCCGGTCGGGACAGGGGACCGGGGAGCTGTTTTTT
.	TRBV10-1	TRBJ2-7	.	CASSGDYTYEQYF	TGCGCCAGCTCAGGGGACTACACCTACGAGCAGTACTTC
.	TRBV5-4	TRBJ2-7	.	CASSPDLDYEQYF	TGTGCCAGCAGCCCCGACTTGGACTACGAGCAGTACTTC
.	TRBV5-1	TRBJ1-5	.	CASSLGPGSQGAQHF	TGCGCCAGCAGCTTGGGCCCAGGGAGCCAAGGGGCCCAGCATTTT
TRBD1	TRBV6-5	TRBJ2-3	.	CASSTTGGLGDTQYF	TGTGCCAGCAGCACGACAGGGGGCCTCGGAGATACGCAGTATTTT
TRBD2	TRBV25-1	TRBJ2-3	.	CASSRGTSGSGADTQYF	TGTGCCAGCAGCCGGGGGACTAGCGGGAGTGGTGCAGATACGCAGTATTTT
.	TRBV7-7	TRBJ2-2	.	CASSSTHLPGELFF	TGTGCTAGCAGCTCAACTCACCTCCCCGGGGAGCTGTTTTTT
.	TRBV15	TRBJ2-1	.	CATSRGEYNEQFF	TGTGCCACCAGCAGAGGAGAGTACAATGAGCAGTTCTTC
.	TRBV5-1	TRBJ1-5	.	CASSLGDVHSNQPQHF	TGCGCCAGCAGCTTGGGAGACGTCCATAGCAATCAGCCCCAGCATTTT
.	TRBV4-3	TRBJ1-2	.	CASSQSGRGNYGYTF	TGCGCCAGCAGCCAATCGGGCAGGGGAAACTATGGCTACACCTTC
TRBD2	TRBV4-3	TRBJ2-5	.	CASSQVIAGETQYF	TGCGCCAGCAGCCAAGTGATAGCGGGGGAGACCCAGTACTTC